This T cell receptor beta chain was sequenced during a study of tumor-infiltrating lymphocytes in primary liver carcinoma. General study points: Just around 7-25% of top clones spanned all five tumor regions.

From unsorted bulk tissue weighing roughly 17-32 mg, DNA and RNA were co-extracted. HBV chronically infected the treatment-naive patients. Five distinct regions per tumor were sampled. Production of TCR beta cDNA used around 0.45 ug total RNA together with a constant-region primer. Employing slightly modified ARM-PCR, three nested multiplex PCR rounds were run, and these gave rise to the TCR beta libraries. Both of the initial two PCR rounds ran for nine to eleven cycles and employed TRBV1-TRBV30 forward primers alongside a C-beta reverse primer. MiXCR, applied by TCRdb to the multiplex PCR reads, yields one record per CDR3 protein. The table lists around 19,000 distinct CDR3 sequences, roughly 79% of them singletons. On this clonotype itself: What it recognizes is unknown. The junction departs from germline at one end; a sequencing error may be responsible.

Germline CDR1 is SGHAT and CDR2 is FQNNGV. The CDR3 has 15 amino acids. J is TRBJ2-6 and V is TRBV11-2, with 8 positions matching TRBD1. The source material was liver tumor tissue from sampling region 4. The subset was: tumor region T4, right-lateral pole. The clonotype originates from a young woman with primary liver carcinoma and hepatitis B virus infection. This CDR3 is CASSLDRAGSNVLTF. The CDR3 coding sequence is TGTGCCAGCAGCTTGGACAGGGCTGGGTCCAACGTCCTTACTTTC.